Shown below are 5 T cell receptor beta chains from a single sample sequenced in a study of beta chain features in type 1 diabetes. What these receptors recognize is not known. The study, taken as a whole, reports: Type 1 diabetes patients had TCRB CDR3s that were shorter (moderately but significantly so) in all four CD4+ subsets.

The authors reverse transcribed all of the isolated RNA, so sequencing captured expressed TCRB transcripts. The data were produced by immunoSEQ multiplex PCR, yet TCRdb's version contains in-frame clones alone and is incomplete. Of approximately 100,000 clones listed, approximately 30% are singletons. The source material was central memory CD4+ T cells from blood. The origin of the receptors is a woman between 18 and 29 years old with type 1 diabetes.

This clone appeared a few times. This rearrangement joins TRBV20-1 to TRBJ2-1; TRBD1 agrees at 8 bases. CDR1 DFQATT and CDR2 SNEGSKA come from the germline V gene (reference sequence). The CDR3 totals 9 residues. This CDR3 is CRPGTGQFF. In DNA, the CDR3 is TGCAGACCCGGGACAGGGCAGTTCTTC.

The chain employs TRBV9 and TRBJ1-2; TRBD1 aligns across 7 bases. Germline CDR1 SGDLS, CDR2 YYNGEE. The ends lost 4 bases at V and 0 bases at J; junction bases unmatched: 3. The CDR3 extends over 14 amino acids. The CDR3 reads CASSPQGANYGYTF. CDR3 sequence (DNA): TGTGCCAGCAGCCCCCAGGGGGCTAACTATGGCTACACCTTC. The variable domain in full, completed from reference TRBV9 and TRBJ1-2, reads DSGVTQTPKHLITATGQRVTLRCSPRSGDLSVYWYQQSLDQGLQFLIQYYNGEERAKGNILERFSAQQFPDLHSELNLSSLELGDSALYFCASSPQGANYGYTFGSGTRLTVV.

V usage is TRBV18 and J usage is TRBJ1-2; perhaps TRBD1 as D (6 bases). V was pared by 9 bases and J by 5 bases, with 16 bases between. Germline V gives CDR1 KGHSH, CDR2 LQKENI. The CDR3 sequence is 13 residues long. The DNA of the CDR3 is TGTGCCAGTAACCAGGGGCCAACTTATGGCTACACCTTC. This gives the protein CASNQGPTYGYTF. The full variable domain, with the rest looked up from reference TRBV18 and TRBJ1-2, is NAGVMQNPRHLVRRRGQEARLRCSPMKGHSHVYWYRQLPEEGLKFMVYLQKENIIDESGMPKERFSAEFPKEGPSILRIQQVVRGDSAAYFCASNQGPTYGYTFGSGTRLTVV.

This clone was found a few times. The rearrangement links TRBV4-1 to TRBJ1-1, with a tentative D call TRBD1 (6 bases). Germline-derived CDR1 and CDR2 are MGHRA and YSYEKL. Trimming left V 4 bases short and J 2 bases short, with 17 bases between. The CDR3 has 16 amino acids. The CDR3 loop is CASSPSRTALNTEAFF. The CDR3 region has the DNA TGCGCCAGCAGCCCTTCCCGGACAGCATTAAACACTGAAGCTTTCTTT.

This clone was recorded a few times. V gene TRBV6-5 combines with J gene TRBJ2-3; no clear D gene. V was pared by 0 bases and J by 2 bases, with 6 bases between. Germline lookup yields CDR1 MNHEY and CDR2 SVGAGI. CDR3 size: 14 residues. In DNA form, the CDR3 reads TGTGCCAGCAGTTACTCCTCTAACACAGATACGCAGTATTTT. This gives the protein CASSYSSNTDTQYF.